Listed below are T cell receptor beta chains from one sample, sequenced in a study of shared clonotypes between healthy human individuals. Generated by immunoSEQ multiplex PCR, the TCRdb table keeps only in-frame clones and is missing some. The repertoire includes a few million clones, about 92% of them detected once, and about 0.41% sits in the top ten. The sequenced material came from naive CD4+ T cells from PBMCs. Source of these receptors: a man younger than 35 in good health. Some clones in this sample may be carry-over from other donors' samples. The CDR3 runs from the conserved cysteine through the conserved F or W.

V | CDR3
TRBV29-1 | CSVEDGTANEKLFF
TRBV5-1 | CASSTLTGATNEKLFF
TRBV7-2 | CASSGQGGSFGYTF
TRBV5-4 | CASSPQTGVGYTF
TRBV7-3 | CASSQRRAEGTNEQFF
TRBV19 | CASRVTYSGANVLTF
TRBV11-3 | CASSLGQKSNEQFF
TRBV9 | CASSVFTGGGEKLFF
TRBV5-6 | CASSLWVGQNQPQHF
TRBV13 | CASSRTIKGPYEQYF
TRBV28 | CASLAGTKVPYEQYF
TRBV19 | CASSVGQINTGELFF
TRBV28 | CASSPPFAYEQYF
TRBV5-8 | CASSLRRDGGGEQYF
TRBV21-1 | CASSTLFSGGETNYGYTF
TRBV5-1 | CASSSVGGETQYF
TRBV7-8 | CASSPLSASSYEQYF
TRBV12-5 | CASGLVNGETQYF
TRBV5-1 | CASSLAPDTQYF
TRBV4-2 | CASSHSFGSLPYEQYF
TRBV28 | CASQRQGGYGYTF
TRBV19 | CASSIGFTVGLAGATGYEQYF
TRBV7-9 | CASSLGQGAYEQYF
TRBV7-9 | CASSAWGQGSNTEAFF
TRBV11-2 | CASSAPPMVPSVSYNEQFF
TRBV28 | CASVAGVGYEQYF
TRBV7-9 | CASSLSLGQRLTEAFF
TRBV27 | CASAMRQGSNQPQHF
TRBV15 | CATSRSTTKQFF
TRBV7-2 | CASTGLAVNTWETQYF
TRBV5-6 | CASSPRTSGRRRNEQFF
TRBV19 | CASSIRARHQPQHF
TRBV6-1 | CASRAGWQTQYF
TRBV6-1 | CASSEQGPGSSNQPQHF
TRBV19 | CASSNPGQLGSGNTIYF
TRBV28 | CASSLRQVYEQYF
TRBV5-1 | CASSLLAGVYNEQFF
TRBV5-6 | CASSNPGNTGELFF
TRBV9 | CASSPSTGTNEKLFF
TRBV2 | CATSGTIYNEQFF
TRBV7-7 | CASSLGLAGGYEQYF
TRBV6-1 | CASSGGTDTQYF
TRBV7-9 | CASSPGGLEQFF
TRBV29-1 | CSVNVNTEAFF
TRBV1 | CTSTQRTSSEELFF
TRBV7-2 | CASSFMGDSKETQYF
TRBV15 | CATSRDPRNTEAFF